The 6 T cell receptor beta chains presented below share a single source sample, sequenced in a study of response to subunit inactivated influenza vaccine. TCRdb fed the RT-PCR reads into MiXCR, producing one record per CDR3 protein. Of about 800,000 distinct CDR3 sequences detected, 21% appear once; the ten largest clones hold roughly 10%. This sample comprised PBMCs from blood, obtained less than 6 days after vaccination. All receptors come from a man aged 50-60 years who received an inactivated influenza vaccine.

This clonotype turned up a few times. CDR3 in DNA: TGTGCCAGCAGTGAAGCCCAGGGGGTATCCTATGGCTACACCTTC. Translated: CASSEAQGVSYGYTF. V is TRBV6-1 and J is TRBJ1-2; 7 bases agree with TRBD1. V was clipped by 0 bases and J by 4 bases; unmatched bases: 5. CDR3 length equals 15 residues. Per the germline V gene, CDR1 is MNHNS and CDR2 is SASEGT.

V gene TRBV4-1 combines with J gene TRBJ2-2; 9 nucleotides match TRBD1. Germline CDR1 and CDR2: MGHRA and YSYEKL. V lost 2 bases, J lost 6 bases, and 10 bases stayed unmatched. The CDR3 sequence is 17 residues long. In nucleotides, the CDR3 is TGCGCCAGCAGCCAACTTCCGCCGGGACAGGGATCCGGGGAGCTGTTTTTT. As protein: CASSQLPPGQGSGELFF.

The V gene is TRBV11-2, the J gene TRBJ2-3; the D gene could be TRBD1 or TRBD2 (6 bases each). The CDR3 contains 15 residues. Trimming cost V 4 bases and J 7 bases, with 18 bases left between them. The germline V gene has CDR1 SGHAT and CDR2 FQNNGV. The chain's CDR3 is CASSSSRGPGNTQYF. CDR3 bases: TGTGCCAGCAGCTCCTCTCGGGGGCCGGGGAATACGCAGTATTTT.

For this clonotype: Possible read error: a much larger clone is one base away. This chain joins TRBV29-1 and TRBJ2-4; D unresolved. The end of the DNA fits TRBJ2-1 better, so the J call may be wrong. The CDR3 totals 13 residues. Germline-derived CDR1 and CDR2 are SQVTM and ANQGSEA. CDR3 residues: CSVWVGSGNIQFF. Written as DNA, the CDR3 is TGCAGCGTGTGGGTTGGTAGTGGTAACATTCAGTTCTTC.

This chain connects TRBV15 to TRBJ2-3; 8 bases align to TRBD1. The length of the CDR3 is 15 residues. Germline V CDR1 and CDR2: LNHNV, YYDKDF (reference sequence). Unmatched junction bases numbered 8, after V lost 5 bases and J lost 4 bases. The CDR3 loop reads CATSLDRGEPDTQYF. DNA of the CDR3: TGTGCCACCAGCCTCGACAGGGGAGAACCAGATACGCAGTATTTT.

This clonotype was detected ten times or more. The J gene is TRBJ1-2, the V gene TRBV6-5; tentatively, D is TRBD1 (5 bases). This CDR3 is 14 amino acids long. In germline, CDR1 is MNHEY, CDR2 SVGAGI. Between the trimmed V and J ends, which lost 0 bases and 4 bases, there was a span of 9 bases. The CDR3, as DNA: TGTGCCAGCAGTTACTCCGCAGGGATCTATGGCTACACCTTC. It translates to CASSYSAGIYGYTF.